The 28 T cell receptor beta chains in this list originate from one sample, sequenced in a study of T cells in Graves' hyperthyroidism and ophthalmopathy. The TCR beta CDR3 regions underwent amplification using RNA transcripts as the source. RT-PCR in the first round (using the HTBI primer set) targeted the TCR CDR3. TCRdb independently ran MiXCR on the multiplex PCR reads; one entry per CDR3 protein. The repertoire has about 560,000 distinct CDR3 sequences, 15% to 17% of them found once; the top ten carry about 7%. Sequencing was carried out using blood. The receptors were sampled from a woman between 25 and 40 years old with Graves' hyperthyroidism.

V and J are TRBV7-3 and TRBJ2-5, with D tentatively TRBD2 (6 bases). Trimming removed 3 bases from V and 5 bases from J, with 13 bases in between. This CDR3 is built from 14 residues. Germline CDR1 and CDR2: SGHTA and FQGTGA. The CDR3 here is CASSLGGGTETQYF. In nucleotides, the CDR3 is TGTGCCAGCAGCTTGGGCGGAGGGACGGAGACCCAGTACTTC.

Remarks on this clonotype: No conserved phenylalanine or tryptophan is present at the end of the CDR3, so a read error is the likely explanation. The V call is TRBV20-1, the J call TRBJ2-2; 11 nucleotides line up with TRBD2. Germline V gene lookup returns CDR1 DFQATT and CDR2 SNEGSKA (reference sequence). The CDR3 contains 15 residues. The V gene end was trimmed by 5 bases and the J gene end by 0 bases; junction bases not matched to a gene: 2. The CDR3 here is CSAELAGANTGELFS. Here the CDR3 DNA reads TGCAGTGCTGAACTAGCGGGGGCGAACACCGGGGAGCTGTTTTCT.

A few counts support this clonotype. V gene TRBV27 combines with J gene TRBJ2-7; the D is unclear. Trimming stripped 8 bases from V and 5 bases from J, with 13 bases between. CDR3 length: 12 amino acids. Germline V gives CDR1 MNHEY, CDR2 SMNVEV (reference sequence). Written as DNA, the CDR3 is TGTGCCAGCGGCCCCTCTCGGGACGAGCAGTACTTC. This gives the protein CASGPSRDEQYF.

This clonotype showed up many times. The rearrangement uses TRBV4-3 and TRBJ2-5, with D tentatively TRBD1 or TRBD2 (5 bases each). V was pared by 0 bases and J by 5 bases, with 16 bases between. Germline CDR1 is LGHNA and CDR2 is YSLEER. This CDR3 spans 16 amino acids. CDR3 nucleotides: TGCGCCAGCAGCCAAGATGTAGGTCTTGAGGGGGAGACCCAGTACTTC. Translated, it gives CASSQDVGLEGETQYF.

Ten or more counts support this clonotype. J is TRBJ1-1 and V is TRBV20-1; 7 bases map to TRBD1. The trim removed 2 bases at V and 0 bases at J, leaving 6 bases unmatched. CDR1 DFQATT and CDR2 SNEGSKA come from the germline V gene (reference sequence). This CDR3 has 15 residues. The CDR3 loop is CSARTGAFMNTEAFF. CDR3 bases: TGCAGTGCTAGAACAGGGGCTTTCATGAACACTGAAGCTTTCTTT.

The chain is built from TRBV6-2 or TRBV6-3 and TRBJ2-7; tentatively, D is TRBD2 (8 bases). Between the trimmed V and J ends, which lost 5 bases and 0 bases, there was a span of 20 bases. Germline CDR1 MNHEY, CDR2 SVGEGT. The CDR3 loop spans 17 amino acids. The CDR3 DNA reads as TGTGCCAGCAGTCCCCACCTCGGGAGGGACAGCTCCTACGAGCAGTACTTC. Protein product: CASSPHLGRDSSYEQYF.

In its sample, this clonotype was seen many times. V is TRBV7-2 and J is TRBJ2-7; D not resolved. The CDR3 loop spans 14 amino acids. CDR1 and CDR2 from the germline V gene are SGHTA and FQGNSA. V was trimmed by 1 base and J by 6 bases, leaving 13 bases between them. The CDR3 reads CASSLGWSQTEQYF. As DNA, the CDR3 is TGTGCCAGCAGCTTAGGATGGTCCCAAACCGAGCAGTACTTC.

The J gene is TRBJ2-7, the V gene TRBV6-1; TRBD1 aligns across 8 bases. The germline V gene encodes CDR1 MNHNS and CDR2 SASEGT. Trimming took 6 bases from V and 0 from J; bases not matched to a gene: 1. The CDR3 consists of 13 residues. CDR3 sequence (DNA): TGTGCCAGCAGGGGACAGGACTCCTACGAGCAGTACTTC. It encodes CASRGQDSYEQYF.

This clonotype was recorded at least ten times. The CDR3 DNA reads TGTGCCAGCAGCCAAGATTACAGGGCCTCTGAAGCTTTCTTT. Its protein product is CASSQDYRASEAFF. J is TRBJ1-1 and V is TRBV3-1; D might be TRBD1 (6 bases). Germline V lookup: CDR1 LGHDT, CDR2 YNNKEL (reference sequence). The V end was cut by 0 bases, the J end by 6 bases, with 11 bases between. CDR3 length: 14 amino acids.

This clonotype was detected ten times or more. CDR3 in amino acids: CAWSPRSRRQYEQYF. DNA for the CDR3: TGTGCCTGGAGTCCCAGGAGTAGAAGACAATACGAGCAGTACTTC. The chain joins TRBV30 to TRBJ2-7; unclear D gene. The germline V gene has CDR1 GTSNPN and CDR2 SVGIG (reference sequence). V gave up 2 bases and J gave up 4 bases, with 18 bases separating them. CDR3 size: 15 residues.

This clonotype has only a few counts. The CDR3 DNA reads as TGCGCCAGCAGCCAAGTCCCCGGGGTAGGGGCCAACGTCCTGACTTTC. Translated: CASSQVPGVGANVLTF. The chain employs TRBV4-1 and TRBJ2-6; possibly TRBD2 for D (5 bases). The CDR3 length is 16 residues. Trimming took 1 base from V and 4 from J, leaving 11 bases between them. The germline V gene has CDR1 MGHRA and CDR2 YSYEKL.

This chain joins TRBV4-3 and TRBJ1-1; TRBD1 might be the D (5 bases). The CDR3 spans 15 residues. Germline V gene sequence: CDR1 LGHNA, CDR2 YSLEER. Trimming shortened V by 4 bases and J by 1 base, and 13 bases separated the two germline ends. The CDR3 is CASSLGHPGNTEAFF. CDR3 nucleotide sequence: TGCGCCAGCAGCCTCGGACACCCAGGGAACACTGAAGCTTTCTTT.

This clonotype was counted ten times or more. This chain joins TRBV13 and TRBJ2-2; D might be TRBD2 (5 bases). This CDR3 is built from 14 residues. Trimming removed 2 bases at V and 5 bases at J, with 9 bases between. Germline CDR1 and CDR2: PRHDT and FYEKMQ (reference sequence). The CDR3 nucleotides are TGTGCCAGCAGCTTATGGACTGGGACCGGGGAGCTGTTTTTT. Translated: CASSLWTGTGELFF.

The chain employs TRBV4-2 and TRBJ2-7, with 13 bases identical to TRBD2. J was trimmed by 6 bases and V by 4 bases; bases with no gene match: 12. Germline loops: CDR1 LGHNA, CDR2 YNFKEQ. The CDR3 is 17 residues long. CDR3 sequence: CASSRWTSGSPLSEQYF. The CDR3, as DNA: TGTGCCAGCAGCCGCTGGACTAGCGGGAGCCCCTTGTCCGAGCAGTACTTC.

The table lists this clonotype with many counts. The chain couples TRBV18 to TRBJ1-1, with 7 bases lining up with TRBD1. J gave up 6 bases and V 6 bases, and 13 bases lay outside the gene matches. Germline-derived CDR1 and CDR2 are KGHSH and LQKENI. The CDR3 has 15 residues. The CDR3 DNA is TGTGCCAGCTCCCCGGTGACAGGGTATGGCGCTGAAGCTTTCTTT. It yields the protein CASSPVTGYGAEAFF.

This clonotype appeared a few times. CDR3 coding DNA: TGTGCCAGCAGCGTAGCTGGGGCGCCCGGGGAGCTGTTTTTT. This gives the protein CASSVAGAPGELFF. This rearrangement joins TRBV9 to TRBJ2-2; possible D gene TRBD1, 5 bases. Trimming stripped 0 bases from V and 6 bases from J, with 9 bases between. Germline CDR1 and CDR2: SGDLS and YYNGEE. This CDR3 has 14 residues.

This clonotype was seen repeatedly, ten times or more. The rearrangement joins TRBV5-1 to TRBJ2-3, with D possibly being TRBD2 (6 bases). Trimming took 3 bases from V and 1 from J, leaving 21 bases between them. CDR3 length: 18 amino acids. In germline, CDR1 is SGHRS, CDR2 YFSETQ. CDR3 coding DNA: TGCGCCAGCAGCTGGCCCCTGGAGGGTAGCGGTGGCACAGATACGCAGTATTTT. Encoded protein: CASSWPLEGSGGTDTQYF.

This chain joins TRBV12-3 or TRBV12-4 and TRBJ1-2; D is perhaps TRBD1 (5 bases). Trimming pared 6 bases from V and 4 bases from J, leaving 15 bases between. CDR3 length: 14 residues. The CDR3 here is CASSPSLGAYGYTF. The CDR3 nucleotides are TGTGCCAGCAGCCCATCACTAGGGGCCTATGGCTACACCTTC.

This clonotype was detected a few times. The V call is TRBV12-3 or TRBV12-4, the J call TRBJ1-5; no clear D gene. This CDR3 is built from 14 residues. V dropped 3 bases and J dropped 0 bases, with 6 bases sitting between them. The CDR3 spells CASSFSDSNQPQHF. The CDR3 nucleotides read TGTGCCAGCAGTTTTAGTGATAGCAATCAGCCCCAGCATTTT.

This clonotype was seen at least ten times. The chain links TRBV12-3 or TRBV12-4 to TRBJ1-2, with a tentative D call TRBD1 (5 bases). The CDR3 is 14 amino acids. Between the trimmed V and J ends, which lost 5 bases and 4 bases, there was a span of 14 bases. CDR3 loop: CASSQTPGIYGYTF. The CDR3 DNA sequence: TGTGCCAGCAGTCAAACCCCAGGGATCTATGGCTACACCTTC.

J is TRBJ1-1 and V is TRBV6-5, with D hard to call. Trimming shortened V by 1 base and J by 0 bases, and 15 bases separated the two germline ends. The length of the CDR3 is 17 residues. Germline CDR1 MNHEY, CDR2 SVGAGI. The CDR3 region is CASSYLISDGLNTEAFF. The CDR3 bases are TGTGCCAGCAGTTACTTGATCTCGGACGGCCTGAACACTGAAGCTTTCTTT.

DNA for the CDR3: TGTGCCAGCAGCCCACCTGGGGCAAGGTCCTACGAGCAGTACTTC. It specifies CASSPPGARSYEQYF. The chain has TRBV14 and TRBJ2-7; tentatively, D is TRBD1 (5 bases). The V gene lost 4 bases and the J gene lost 1 base, with 14 bases spanning the gap. This CDR3 has 15 amino acids. The V gene's germline CDR1 is SGHDN and CDR2 FVKESK.

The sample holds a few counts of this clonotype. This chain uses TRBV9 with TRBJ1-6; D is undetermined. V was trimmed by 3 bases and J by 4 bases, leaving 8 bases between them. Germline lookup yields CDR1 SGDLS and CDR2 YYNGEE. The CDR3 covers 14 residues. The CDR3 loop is CASSAGPYNSPLHF. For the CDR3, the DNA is TGTGCCAGCAGCGCCGGACCTTATAATTCACCCCTCCACTTT. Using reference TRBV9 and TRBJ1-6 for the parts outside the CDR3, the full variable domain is DSGVTQTPKHLITATGQRVTLRCSPRSGDLSVYWYQQSLDQGLQFLIQYYNGEERAKGNILERFSAQQFPDLHSELNLSSLELGDSALYFCASSAGPYNSPLHFGNGTRLTVT.

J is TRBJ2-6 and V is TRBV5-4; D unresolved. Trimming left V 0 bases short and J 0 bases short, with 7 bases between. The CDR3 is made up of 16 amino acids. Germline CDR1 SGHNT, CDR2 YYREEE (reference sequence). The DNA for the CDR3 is TGTGCCAGCAGCTTGGCAATGCACTCTGGGGCCAACGTCCTGACTTTC. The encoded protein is CASSLAMHSGANVLTF.

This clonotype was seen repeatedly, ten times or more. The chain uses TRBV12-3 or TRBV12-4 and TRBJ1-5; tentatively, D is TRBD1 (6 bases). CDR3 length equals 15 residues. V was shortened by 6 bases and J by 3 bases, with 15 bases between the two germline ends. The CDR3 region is CASSLGRGPNQPQHF. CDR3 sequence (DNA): TGTGCCAGCAGCCTGGGCAGGGGACCCAATCAGCCCCAGCATTTT.

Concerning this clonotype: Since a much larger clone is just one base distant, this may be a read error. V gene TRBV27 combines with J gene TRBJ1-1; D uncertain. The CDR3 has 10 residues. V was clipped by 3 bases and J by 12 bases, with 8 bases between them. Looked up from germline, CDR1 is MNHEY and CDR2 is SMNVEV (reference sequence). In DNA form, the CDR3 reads TGTGCCAGCAGTTTTAAGGGAACTTTCTTT. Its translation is CASSFKGTFF.

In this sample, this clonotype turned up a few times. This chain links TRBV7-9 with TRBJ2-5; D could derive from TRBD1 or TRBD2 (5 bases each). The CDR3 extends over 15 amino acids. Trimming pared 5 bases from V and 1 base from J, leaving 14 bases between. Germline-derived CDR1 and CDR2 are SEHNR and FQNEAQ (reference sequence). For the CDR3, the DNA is TGTGCCAGCAGCCCCCGTCCGGGGCCCCAAGAGACCCAGTACTTC. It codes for CASSPRPGPQETQYF.

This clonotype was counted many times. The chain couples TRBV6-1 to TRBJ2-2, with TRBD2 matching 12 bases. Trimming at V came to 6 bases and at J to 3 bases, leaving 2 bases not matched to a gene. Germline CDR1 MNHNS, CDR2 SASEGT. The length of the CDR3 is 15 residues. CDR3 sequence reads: CASRTSGRDTGELFF. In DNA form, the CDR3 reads TGTGCCAGCAGGACTAGCGGGAGAGACACCGGGGAGCTGTTTTTT.